This is a list of T cell receptor beta chains from one sample in a study of T cell changes during pregnancy in multiple sclerosis. Some clones are missing from TCRdb's copy, which holds only in-frame ones; the method was immunoSEQ multiplex PCR. The sample includes around 34,000 clones, 90% seen only once; the top ten take approximately 12%. Sequencing used CD8+ T cells from peripheral blood mononuclear cells, obtained in the first trimester of pregnancy. Source of these receptors: a female donor with multiple sclerosis, enrolled in a pregnancy study. CDR3s include the opening cysteine and the closing phenylalanine or tryptophan. A D gene is named only where the DNA matches it firmly. Expanded clones are given a class, and other clones once, few, many or no size at all.

clone_size j_call d_call v_call cdr3_aa cdr3_nt
few TRBJ2-7 TRBD2 TRBV6-6 CASSVAGERDEQYF TGTGCCAGCAGCGTAGCGGGAGAACGCGACGAGCAGTACTTC
few TRBJ1-4 - TRBV28 CASSSANEKLFF TGTGCCAGCAGTTCAGCTAATGAAAAACTGTTTTTT
- TRBJ2-7 TRBD2 TRBV6-6 CASSQGTSGIHEQYF TGTGCCAGCAGTCAAGGGACTAGCGGGATCCACGAGCAGTACTTC
- TRBJ2-7 - TRBV6-5 CASSYGQDYYEQYF TGTGCCAGCAGTTACGGGCAGGATTACTACGAGCAGTACTTC
- TRBJ1-5 - TRBV7-8 CASSLAGSQGVQPQHF TGTGCCAGCAGCTTAGCGGGGAGTCAAGGCGTACAGCCCCAGCATTTT
- TRBJ2-1 TRBD2 TRBV9 CASSVDRLAGDVYNEQFF TGTGCCAGCAGCGTAGACAGACTAGCGGGAGACGTATACAATGAGCAGTTCTTC
- TRBJ1-2 - TRBV27 CASSLRTAPHGYTF TGTGCCAGCAGTTTAAGGACAGCCCCTCATGGCTACACCTTC
- TRBJ2-2 TRBD2 TRBV4-3 CASSQDVIAGAGTGELFF TGCGCCAGCAGCCAAGACGTGATAGCGGGAGCTGGCACCGGGGAGCTGTTTTTT
once TRBJ1-2 TRBD1 TRBV6-6 CASSTPLDRPYGYTF TGTGCCAGCAGTACCCCTCTGGACAGGCCCTATGGCTACACCTTC
- TRBJ2-3 TRBD2 TRBV14 CASSQDWAGDDTDTQYF TGTGCCAGCAGCCAAGATTGGGCGGGAGATGACACAGATACGCAGTATTTT
- TRBJ1-2 - TRBV6-6 CASSYRGQGNYGYTF TGTGCCAGCAGTTACCGAGGTCAGGGCAATTATGGCTACACCTTC
- TRBJ2-7 - TRBV27 CASSNGREQYF TGTGCCAGCAGTAACGGCAGGGAGCAGTACTTC
- TRBJ2-7 TRBD1 TRBV28 CASSPTGAAYEQYF TGTGCCAGCAGTCCGACAGGGGCGGCCTACGAGCAGTACTTC
- TRBJ2-7 TRBD2 TRBV7-6 CASSLSYSGRYEQYF TGTGCCAGCAGCTTAAGCTACAGCGGGAGGTACGAGCAGTACTTC
once TRBJ2-2 TRBD1 TRBV9 CASSPRTGPNTGELFF TGTGCCAGCAGCCCACGGACAGGCCCGAACACCGGGGAGCTGTTTTTT